This section outlines one T cell receptor (beta chain) sequence together with its context. Its antigen remains unidentified. Repertoires were generated with immunoSEQ multiplex PCR, while TCRdb's copy carries only in-frame clones and drops some. The table records around 61,000 clones, over 65% of them present only once. Germline loops: CDR1 SGHRS, CDR2 YFSETQ. The length of the CDR3 is 14 residues. V lost 0 bases, J lost 7 bases, and 10 bases lay in between. This entry is derived from a study of OX40 agonist ivuxolimab in advanced cancers. Study at large: Partial responses were achieved by three patients, of whom one had hepatocellular carcinoma and two had cutaneous melanoma.

Findings and limits, study-wide: Among T cells, CD8+ cells averaged more expanded clones than CD4+ cells. Expanded peripheral T-cell antigen specificity went undetermined.

This chain uses TRBV5-1 with TRBJ1-4; D call uncertain. The sequencing here drew on CD4+ or CD8+ T cells sorted from blood, taken in a trial of the OX40 agonist ivuxolimab. The sequence was collected from an adult with an advanced solid tumor such as melanoma, head and neck, liver or kidney cancer. CDR3 sequence reads: CASSLDALAEKLFF. The CDR3 nucleotides read TGCGCCAGCAGCTTGGATGCCTTGGCTGAAAAACTGTTTTTT.